This TCR beta chain derives from a study of blood T cells in healthy people across ages. About the study: Template-switching capture recovered about one barcoded beta molecule per two T cells.

Alongside a J-beta primer mix, a sample-barcoded 5' primer served in a second PCR lasting roughly 7 to 11 cycles. A template-switch adaptor with 12 random nucleotides tagged each cDNA molecule. TCRdb itself ran the 5' RACE reads through MiXCR, one entry per CDR3 protein. Of more than 700,000 distinct CDR3 sequences listed, around 45% were seen once; the top ten hold about a sixth. This CDR3 spans 15 amino acids. V was trimmed by 1 base and J by 1 base, leaving 8 bases between them. Germline V gives CDR1 KGHSH, CDR2 LQKENI. Peripheral blood, roughly 11 milliliters per donor, was collected. This TCR was sampled from an elderly man in good health. This chain connects TRBV18 to TRBJ2-1; D not resolved. The sequenced material came from blood. DNA of the CDR3: TGTGCCAGCTCACCACTCCGGAAGTCCTACAATGAGCAGTTCTTC. Its protein is CASSPLRKSYNEQFF.